Sequencing of this T cell receptor (beta chain) was carried out in a study of blood T cell repertoires in COVID-19. Resolution of symptoms, clearance, or two negative PCRs was present in recovered Cohort 3 donors. Sequencing was performed with immunoSEQ multiplex PCR; in TCRdb, only in-frame clones are kept and a portion is missing. In the table there are roughly 400,000 clones, over 85% of which are singletons. The TCR originated in a woman between 25 and 40 years old who had recovered from COVID-19. Sequencing input: PBMCs or T cells enriched from blood (not recorded which).

As DNA, the CDR3 is TGCGCCAGCAGCTTTGCCGGGACTAGCGGCATCCAAGAGACCCAGTACTTC. As protein: CASSFAGTSGIQETQYF. V is TRBV5-1 and J is TRBJ2-5; 11 nucleotides align to TRBD2. Germline loops: CDR1 SGHRS, CDR2 YFSETQ. The CDR3 totals 17 residues. After removal of 2 bases from V and 1 base from J, the junction contained 7 bases not matched to a gene.